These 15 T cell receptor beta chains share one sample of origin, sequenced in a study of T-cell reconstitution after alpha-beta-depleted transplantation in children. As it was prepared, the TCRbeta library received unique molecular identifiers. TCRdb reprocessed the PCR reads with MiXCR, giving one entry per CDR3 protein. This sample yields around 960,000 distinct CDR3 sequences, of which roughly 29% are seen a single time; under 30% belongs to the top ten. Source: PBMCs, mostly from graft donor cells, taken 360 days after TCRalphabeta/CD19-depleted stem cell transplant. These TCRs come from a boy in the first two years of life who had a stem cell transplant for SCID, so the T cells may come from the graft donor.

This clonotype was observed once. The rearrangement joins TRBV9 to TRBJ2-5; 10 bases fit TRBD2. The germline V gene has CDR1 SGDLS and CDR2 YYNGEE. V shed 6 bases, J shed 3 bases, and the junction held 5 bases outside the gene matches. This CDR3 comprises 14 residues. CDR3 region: CASNPGTSEETQYF. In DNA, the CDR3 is TGTGCCAGCAACCCTGGGACTAGCGAAGAGACCCAGTACTTC.

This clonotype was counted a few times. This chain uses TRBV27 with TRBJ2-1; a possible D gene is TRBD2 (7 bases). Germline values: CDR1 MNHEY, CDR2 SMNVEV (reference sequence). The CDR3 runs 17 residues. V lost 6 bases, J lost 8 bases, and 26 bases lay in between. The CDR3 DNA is TGTGCCAGCAGGTCCCGAGGGGCGGGGGCCTTTTGGTATGAGCAGTTCTTC. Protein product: CASRSRGAGAFWYEQFF.

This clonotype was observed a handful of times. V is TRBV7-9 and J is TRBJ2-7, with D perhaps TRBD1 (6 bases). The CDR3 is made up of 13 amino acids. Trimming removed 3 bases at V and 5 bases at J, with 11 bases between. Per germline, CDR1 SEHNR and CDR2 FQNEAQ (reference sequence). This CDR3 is CASSLPDRNEQYF. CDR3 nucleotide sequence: TGTGCCAGCAGCTTGCCGGACAGAAACGAGCAGTACTTC.

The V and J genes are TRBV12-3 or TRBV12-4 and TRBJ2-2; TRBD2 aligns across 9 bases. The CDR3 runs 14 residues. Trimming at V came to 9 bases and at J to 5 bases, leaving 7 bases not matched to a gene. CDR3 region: CASLLRGGTGELFF. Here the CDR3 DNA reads TGTGCCAGTTTGTTGCGGGGGGGTACCGGGGAGCTGTTTTTT.

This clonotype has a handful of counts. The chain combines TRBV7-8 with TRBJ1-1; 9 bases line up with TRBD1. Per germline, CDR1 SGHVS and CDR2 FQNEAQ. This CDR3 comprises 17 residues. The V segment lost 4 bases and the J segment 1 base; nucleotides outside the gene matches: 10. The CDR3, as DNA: TGTGCCAGCAGCTCCACCGGGACAGGGTGGGCGAACACTGAAGCTTTCTTT. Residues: CASSSTGTGWANTEAFF.

CDR3 nucleotide sequence: TGTGCCAGCAGCGCCGAGTCCTGGGATCGAGGCTACACCTTC. Protein sequence: CASSAESWDRGYTF. This rearrangement joins TRBV7-9 to TRBJ1-2; D is unclear. The CDR3 covers 14 residues. Deletions cut 5 bases from V and 8 bases from J, with 18 bases between. Per the germline V gene, CDR1 is SEHNR and CDR2 is FQNEAQ (reference sequence).

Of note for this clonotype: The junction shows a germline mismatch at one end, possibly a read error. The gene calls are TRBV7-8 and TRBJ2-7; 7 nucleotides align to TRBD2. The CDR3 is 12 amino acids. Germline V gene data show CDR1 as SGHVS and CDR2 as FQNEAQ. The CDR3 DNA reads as TGCGGGGCTCGGCAGGGAGGGTACGAGCAGTACTTC. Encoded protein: CGARQGGYEQYF.

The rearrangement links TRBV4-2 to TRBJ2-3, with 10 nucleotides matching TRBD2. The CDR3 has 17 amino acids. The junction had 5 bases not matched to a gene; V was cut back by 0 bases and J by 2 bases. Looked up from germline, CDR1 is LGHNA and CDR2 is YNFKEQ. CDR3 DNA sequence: TGTGCCAGCAGCCAAGATCTAGCGGGGGACCTCACAGATACGCAGTATTTT. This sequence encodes CASSQDLAGDLTDTQYF.

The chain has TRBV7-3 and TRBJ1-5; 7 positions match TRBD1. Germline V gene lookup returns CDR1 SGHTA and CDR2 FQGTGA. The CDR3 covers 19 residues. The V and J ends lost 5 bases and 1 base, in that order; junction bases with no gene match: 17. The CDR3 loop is CASSRGQTLSGVSNQPQHF. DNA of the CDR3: TGTGCCAGCAGCCGGGGACAGACCCTAAGCGGTGTGAGCAATCAGCCCCAGCATTTT.

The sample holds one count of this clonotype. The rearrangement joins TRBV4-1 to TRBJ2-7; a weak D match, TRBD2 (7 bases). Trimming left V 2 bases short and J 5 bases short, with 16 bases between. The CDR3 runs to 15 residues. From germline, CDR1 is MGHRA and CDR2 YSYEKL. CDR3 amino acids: CASSQRRGGGDEQYF. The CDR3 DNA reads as TGCGCCAGCAGCCAAAGAAGAGGAGGGGGGGACGAGCAGTACTTC.

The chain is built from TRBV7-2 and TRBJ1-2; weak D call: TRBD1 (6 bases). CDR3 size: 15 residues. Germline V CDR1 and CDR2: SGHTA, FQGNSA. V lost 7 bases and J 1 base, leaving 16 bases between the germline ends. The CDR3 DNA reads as TGTGCCAGCAAGGACAGCCTTCGGCGTAACTATGGCTACACCTTC. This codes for CASKDSLRRNYGYTF.

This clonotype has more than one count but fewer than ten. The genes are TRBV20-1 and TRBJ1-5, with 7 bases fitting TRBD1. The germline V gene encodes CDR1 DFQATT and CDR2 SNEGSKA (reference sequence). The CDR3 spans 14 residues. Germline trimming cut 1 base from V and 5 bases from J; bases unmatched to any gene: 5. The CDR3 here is CSARGLDRDQPQHF. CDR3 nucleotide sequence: TGCAGTGCTAGAGGCTTAGACAGGGATCAGCCCCAGCATTTT.

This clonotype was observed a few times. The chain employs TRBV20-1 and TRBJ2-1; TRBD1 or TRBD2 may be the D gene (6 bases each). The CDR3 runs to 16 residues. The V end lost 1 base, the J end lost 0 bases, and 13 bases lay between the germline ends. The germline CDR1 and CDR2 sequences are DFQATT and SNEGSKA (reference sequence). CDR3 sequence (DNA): TGCAGTGCTAGAGTTGGGGGGCGGATCTCCTACAATGAGCAGTTCTTC. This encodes CSARVGGRISYNEQFF.

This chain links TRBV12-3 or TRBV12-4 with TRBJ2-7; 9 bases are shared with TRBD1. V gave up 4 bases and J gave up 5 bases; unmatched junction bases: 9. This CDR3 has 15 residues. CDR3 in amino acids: CASSYSGQGSNEQYF. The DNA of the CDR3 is TGTGCCAGCAGTTATTCGGGACAGGGATCAAACGAGCAGTACTTC.

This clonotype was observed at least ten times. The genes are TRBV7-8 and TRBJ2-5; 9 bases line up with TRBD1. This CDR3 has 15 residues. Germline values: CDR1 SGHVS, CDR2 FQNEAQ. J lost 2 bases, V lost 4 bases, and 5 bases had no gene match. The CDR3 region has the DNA TGTGCCAGCAGCTCCACGGGACAGGGACAAGAGACCCAGTACTTC. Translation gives CASSSTGQGQETQYF. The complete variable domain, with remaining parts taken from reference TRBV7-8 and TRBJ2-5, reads GAGVSQSPRYKVAKRGQDVALRCDPISGHVSLFWYQQALGQGPEFLTYFQNEAQLDKSGLPSDRFFAERPEGSVSTLKIQRTQQEDSAVYLCASSSTGQGQETQYFGPGTRLLVL.